Below, 16 T cell receptor beta chains from the same sample are listed, as sequenced in a study of blood T cell repertoires in COVID-19. Some clones are missing from TCRdb's copy, which holds only in-frame ones; the method was immunoSEQ multiplex PCR. The sample contains some 100,000 clones, more than 70% of which appear only once. The sequencing input was peripheral blood. Receptors originate from a woman older than 75 with active COVID-19.

The chain has TRBV5-6 and TRBJ1-5; D gene unclear. Trimming pared 1 base from V and 3 bases from J, leaving 5 bases between. The CDR3 is 13 residues long. Germline V gene data show CDR1 as SGHDT and CDR2 as YYEEEE. Here the CDR3 DNA reads TGTGCCAGCAGCTTGCGAGACAATCAGCCCCAGCATTTT. It translates to CASSLRDNQPQHF. The full variable domain, with the rest looked up from reference TRBV5-6 and TRBJ1-5, is DAGVTQSPTHLIKTRGQQVTLRCSPKSGHDTVSWYQQALGQGPQFIFQYYEEEERQRGNFPDRFSGHQFPNYSSELNVNALLLGDSALYLCASSLRDNQPQHFGDGTRLSIL.

J is TRBJ2-2 and V is TRBV19, with D perhaps TRBD1 (5 bases). The length of the CDR3 is 15 residues. V shed 4 bases and J shed 4 bases, with 13 bases lying between them. Per germline, CDR1 LNHDA and CDR2 SQIVND (reference sequence). The CDR3 loop reads CASSTQAIGTGELFF. CDR3 sequence (DNA): TGTGCCAGTAGTACACAGGCAATCGGCACCGGGGAGCTGTTTTTT.

The chain carries TRBV28 and TRBJ2-1; D is unclear. Germline lookup yields CDR1 MDHEN and CDR2 SYDVKM. The CDR3 is 18 amino acids. V was pared by 3 bases and J by 0 bases, with 18 bases between. CDR3 residues: CASSFLFAPTISYNEQFF. The CDR3 coding sequence is TGTGCCAGCAGTTTTCTCTTCGCTCCTACTATCTCCTACAATGAGCAGTTCTTC.

CDR3 nucleotide sequence: TGTGCCAGCTCACCATCGACTAGCCCGAATGAGCAGTTCTTC. Its protein product is CASSPSTSPNEQFF. The genes are TRBV18 and TRBJ2-1, with TRBD2 matching 7 bases. The CDR3 consists of 14 residues. With 2 bases clipped from V and 7 bases from J, the junction kept 5 bases outside the gene matches. The germline V gene has CDR1 KGHSH and CDR2 LQKENI.

A single count supports this clone. The rearrangement uses TRBV7-9 and TRBJ1-5; 10 nucleotides line up with TRBD1. The CDR3 is 15 amino acids. V was pared by 5 bases and J by 6 bases, with 7 bases of the junction left unmatched. Germline lookup yields CDR1 SEHNR and CDR2 FQNEAQ (reference sequence). CDR3 loop: CASSLRTGGSQPQHF. CDR3 DNA sequence: TGTGCCAGCAGCCTCCGGACAGGGGGGAGTCAGCCCCAGCATTTT.

The chain uses TRBV7-3 and TRBJ2-1; 11 bases align to TRBD2. Germline V gene data show CDR1 as SGHTA and CDR2 as FQGTGA. V lost 3 bases, J lost 2 bases, and 0 bases stayed unmatched. The CDR3 has 15 residues. The CDR3 bases are TGTGCCAGCAGCTTGGGACTAGCGGCCTACAATGAGCAGTTCTTC. It yields the protein CASSLGLAAYNEQFF. Using reference TRBV7-3 and TRBJ2-1 for the parts outside the CDR3, the full variable domain is GAGVSQTPSNKVTEKGKYVELRCDPISGHTALYWYRQSLGQGPEFLIYFQGTGAADDSGLPNDRFFAVRPEGSVSTLKIQRTERGDSAVYLCASSLGLAAYNEQFFGPGTRLTVL.

The V call is TRBV6-1, the J call TRBJ2-7; 8 bases match TRBD1. In germline, CDR1 is MNHNS, CDR2 SASEGT. V trimming: 2 bases; J trimming: 0 bases; junction bases outside the gene matches: 3. This CDR3 spans 15 amino acids. DNA for the CDR3: TGTGCCAGCAGTGAATGGGGACAGGACTCCTACGAGCAGTACTTC. Amino acid sequence: CASSEWGQDSYEQYF.

The chain links TRBV7-9 to TRBJ2-7; D may be TRBD2 (5 bases). Germline CDR1 and CDR2: SEHNR and FQNEAQ (reference sequence). The CDR3 covers 14 residues. The ends were cut back, 5 bases at V and 4 bases at J, with 15 bases in the middle. The chain's CDR3 is CASSPGGLGYEQYF. The CDR3 nucleotides are TGTGCCAGCAGCCCGGGCGGGCTAGGGTACGAGCAGTACTTC.

This chain links TRBV6-6 with TRBJ2-4; TRBD2 agrees at 13 bases. Trimming at V came to 5 bases and at J to 8 bases, leaving 9 bases not matched to a gene. The CDR3 covers 16 residues. Germline lookup yields CDR1 MNHNY and CDR2 SVGAGI (reference sequence). The CDR3 DNA is TGTGCCAGCAGTCTGAGGACTAGCGGGAGACGGGACATTCAGTACTTC. Residues: CASSLRTSGRRDIQYF.

This clone came up once. The chain has TRBV20-1 and TRBJ2-1; D call uncertain. The CDR3 length is 11 residues. CDR1 is DFQATT and CDR2 is SNEGSKA in the germline V gene (reference sequence). The ends were cut back, 4 bases at V and 7 bases at J, with 8 bases in the middle. The DNA of the CDR3 is TGCAGTGCTAAGCCTAGGAATGAGCAGTTCTTC. Amino acids: CSAKPRNEQFF.

This rearrangement joins TRBV27 to TRBJ2-1, with 7 bases matching TRBD1. From germline, CDR1 is MNHEY and CDR2 SMNVEV (reference sequence). V lost 2 bases and J lost 9; bases outside the gene matches: 1. The CDR3 has 12 amino acids. The CDR3 loop reads CASSLRGLEQFF. The CDR3 bases are TGTGCCAGCAGTTTAAGGGGGCTTGAGCAGTTCTTC.

V usage is TRBV9 and J usage is TRBJ2-1; 7 bases agree with TRBD2. The trim removed 3 bases at V and 6 bases at J, leaving 12 bases unmatched. This CDR3 has 16 amino acids. Germline loops: CDR1 SGDLS, CDR2 YYNGEE. CDR3 nucleotides: TGTGCCAGCAGCGCCGGGGGAGGGGCTCCTCGCAATGAGCAGTTCTTC. Its protein is CASSAGGGAPRNEQFF.

This clone came up once. The rearrangement links TRBV11-2 to TRBJ2-2, with TRBD1 matching 8 bases. CDR1 is SGHAT, CDR2 FQNNGV, per germline. The CDR3 loop spans 15 amino acids. The ends lost 1 base at V and 7 bases at J; junction bases unmatched: 5. The DNA for the CDR3 is TGTGCCAGCAGCTTAGTAGGACAGGGTGACGGGGAGCTGTTTTTT. It encodes CASSLVGQGDGELFF. The full variable domain, rest sourced from reference TRBV11-2 and TRBJ2-2, is EAGVAQSPRYKIIEKRQSVAFWCNPISGHATLYWYQQILGQGPKLLIQFQNNGVVDDSQLPKDRFSAERLKGVDSTLKIQPAKLEDSAVYLCASSLVGQGDGELFFGEGSRLTVL.

The chain employs TRBV5-1 and TRBJ1-1, with D perhaps TRBD1 (5 bases). V was trimmed by 3 bases and J by 1 base, leaving 10 bases between them. This CDR3 region has 14 residues. Germline V lookup: CDR1 SGHRS, CDR2 YFSETQ. The CDR3 DNA sequence: TGCGCCAGCAGCTCAGGGAACCCGAACACTGAAGCTTTCTTT. As protein: CASSSGNPNTEAFF.

This clone came up a few times. The genes are TRBV4-3 and TRBJ1-1; no definite D call. V was shortened by 1 base and J by 2 bases, with 5 bases between the two germline ends. Germline V gene data show CDR1 as LGHNA and CDR2 as YSLEER. CDR3 length: 13 amino acids. This CDR3 is CASSQAPNTEAFF. CDR3 nucleotides: TGCGCCAGCAGCCAAGCTCCTAACACTGAAGCTTTCTTT.

CDR3 in DNA: TGCGCCAGCAGCCTTGTAGGGACTAGCGGATACAATGAGCAGTTCTTC. This gives the protein CASSLVGTSGYNEQFF. The chain employs TRBV4-1 and TRBJ2-1; 11 nucleotides align to TRBD2. Trimming at V came to 4 bases and at J to 4 bases, leaving 6 bases not matched to a gene. Germline CDR1 reads MGHRA; CDR2 reads YSYEKL. The CDR3 contains 16 residues.